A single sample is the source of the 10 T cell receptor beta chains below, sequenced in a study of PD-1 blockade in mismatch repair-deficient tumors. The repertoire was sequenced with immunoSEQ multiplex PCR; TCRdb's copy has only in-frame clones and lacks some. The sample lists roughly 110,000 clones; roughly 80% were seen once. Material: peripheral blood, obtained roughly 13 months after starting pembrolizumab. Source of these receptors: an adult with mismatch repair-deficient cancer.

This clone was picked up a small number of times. Here the CDR3 reads CASSLSETQYF. CDR3 in DNA: TGTGCCAGCAGCTTATCGGAGACCCAGTACTTC. The chain uses TRBV7-9 and TRBJ2-5; D gene unclear. This CDR3 is 11 amino acids long. V dropped 2 bases and J dropped 5 bases, with 3 bases sitting between them. CDR1 is SEHNR and CDR2 is FQNEAQ in the germline V gene (reference sequence).

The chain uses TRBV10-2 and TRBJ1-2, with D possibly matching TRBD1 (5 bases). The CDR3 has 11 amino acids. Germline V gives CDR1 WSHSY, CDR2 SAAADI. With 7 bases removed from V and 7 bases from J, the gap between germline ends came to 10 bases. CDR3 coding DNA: TGCGCCAGCATGGGGGATATTGGCTACACCTTC. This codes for CASMGDIGYTF.

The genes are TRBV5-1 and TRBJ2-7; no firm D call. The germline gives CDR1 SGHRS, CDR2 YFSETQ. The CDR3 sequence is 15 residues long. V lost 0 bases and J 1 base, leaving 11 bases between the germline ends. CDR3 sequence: CASSLDPTSSYEQYF. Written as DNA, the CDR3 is TGCGCCAGCAGCTTGGACCCCACTTCATCCTACGAGCAGTACTTC.

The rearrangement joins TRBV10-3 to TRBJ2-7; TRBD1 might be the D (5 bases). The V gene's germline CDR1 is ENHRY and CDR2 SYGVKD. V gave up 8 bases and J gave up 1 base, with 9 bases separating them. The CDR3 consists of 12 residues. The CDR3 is CAISAGSYEQYF. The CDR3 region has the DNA TGTGCCATCTCTGCAGGGTCCTACGAGCAGTACTTC.

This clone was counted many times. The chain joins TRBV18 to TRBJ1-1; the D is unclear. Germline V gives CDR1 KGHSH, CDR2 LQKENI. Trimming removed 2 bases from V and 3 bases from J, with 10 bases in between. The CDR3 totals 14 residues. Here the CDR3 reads CASSPTERDTEAFF. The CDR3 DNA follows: TGTGCCAGCTCACCAACCGAAAGGGACACTGAAGCTTTCTTT.

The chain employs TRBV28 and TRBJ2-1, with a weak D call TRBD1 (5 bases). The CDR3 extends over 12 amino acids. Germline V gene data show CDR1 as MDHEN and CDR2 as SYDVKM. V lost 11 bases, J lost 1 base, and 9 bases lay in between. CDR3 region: CAAQGSYNEQFF. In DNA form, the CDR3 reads TGTGCCGCTCAGGGATCCTACAATGAGCAGTTCTTC.

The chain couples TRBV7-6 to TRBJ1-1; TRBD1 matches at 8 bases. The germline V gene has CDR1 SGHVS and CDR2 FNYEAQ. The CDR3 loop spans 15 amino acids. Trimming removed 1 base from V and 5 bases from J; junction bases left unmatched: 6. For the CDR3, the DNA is TGTGCCAGCAGCTTAGGTAAACAGGGGGAGACTGAAGCTTTCTTT. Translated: CASSLGKQGETEAFF.

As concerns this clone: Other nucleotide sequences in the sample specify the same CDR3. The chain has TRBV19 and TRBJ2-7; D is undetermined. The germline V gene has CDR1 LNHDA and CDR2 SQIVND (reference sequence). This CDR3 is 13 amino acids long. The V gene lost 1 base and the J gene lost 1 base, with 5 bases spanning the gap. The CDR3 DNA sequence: TGTGCCAGTAGTATAGGTGGGTCCTACGAGCAGTACTTC. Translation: CASSIGGSYEQYF.

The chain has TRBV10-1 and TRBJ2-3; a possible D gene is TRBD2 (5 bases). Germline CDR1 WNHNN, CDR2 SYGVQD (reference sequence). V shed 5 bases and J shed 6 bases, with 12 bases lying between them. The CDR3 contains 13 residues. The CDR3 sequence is CASSLQGGDTQYF. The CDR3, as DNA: TGCGCCAGCAGTCTCCAAGGCGGGGATACGCAGTATTTT.

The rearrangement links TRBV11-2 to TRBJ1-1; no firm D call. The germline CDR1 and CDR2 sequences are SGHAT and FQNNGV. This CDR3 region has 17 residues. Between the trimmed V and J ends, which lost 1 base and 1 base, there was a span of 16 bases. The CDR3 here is CASSLGYGVGGNTEAFF. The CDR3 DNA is TGTGCCAGCAGCTTAGGATATGGAGTGGGCGGGAACACTGAAGCTTTCTTT. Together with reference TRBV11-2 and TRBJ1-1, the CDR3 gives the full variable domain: EAGVAQSPRYKIIEKRQSVAFWCNPISGHATLYWYQQILGQGPKLLIQFQNNGVVDDSQLPKDRFSAERLKGVDSTLKIQPAKLEDSAVYLCASSLGYGVGGNTEAFFGQGTRLTVV.